Reported below is one TCR beta chain. Its antigen is unknown. The protocol was immunoSEQ multiplex PCR, while the TCRdb copy is restricted to in-frame clones and leaves out a portion. The repertoire holds some 95,000 clones, 70% to 90% seen once, with 0.8% to 1% in the top ten. This sample was taken from a study of OX40 agonist ivuxolimab in advanced cancers. At the level of the study: The treatment was a fully human IgG2 OX40 agonist, ivuxolimab. Three patients had partial responses: one hepatocellular carcinoma, two cutaneous melanoma. Points from the study as a whole: Expanded clones tended on average to be more numerous among CD8+ T cells than CD4+. There were also nonresponders showing low normalized T-cell clonal expansion.

There are 12 residues in the CDR3. With 2 bases removed from V and 3 bases from J, the gap between germline ends came to 3 bases. CDR1 SGHNT and CDR2 YYREEE come from the germline V gene (reference sequence). The material sequenced was CD4+ or CD8+ T cells sorted from blood, taken in a trial of the OX40 agonist ivuxolimab. This TCR was sampled from an adult with an advanced solid tumor such as melanoma, head and neck, liver or kidney cancer. The chain has TRBV5-4 and TRBJ1-5; no clear D gene. The CDR3 is CASSLDNQPQHF. The CDR3 DNA follows: TGTGCCAGCAGCTTAGACAATCAGCCCCAGCATTTT.